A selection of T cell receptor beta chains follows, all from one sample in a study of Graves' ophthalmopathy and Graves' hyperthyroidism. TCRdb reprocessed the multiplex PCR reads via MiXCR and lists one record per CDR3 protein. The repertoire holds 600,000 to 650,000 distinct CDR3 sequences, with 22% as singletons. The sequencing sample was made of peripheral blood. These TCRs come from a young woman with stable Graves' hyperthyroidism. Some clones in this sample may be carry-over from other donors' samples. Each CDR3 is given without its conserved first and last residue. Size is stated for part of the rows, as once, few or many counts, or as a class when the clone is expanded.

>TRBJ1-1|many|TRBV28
ASSLFLNTEAF
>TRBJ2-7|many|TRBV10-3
AIRGQDGYYKQY
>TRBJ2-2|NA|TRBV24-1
ATSDLTGEDTGELF
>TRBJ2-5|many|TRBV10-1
ASSENLGQGETQY
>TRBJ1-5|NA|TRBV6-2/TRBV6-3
GSSYEAGGHQPQH
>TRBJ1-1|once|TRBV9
ASSPGTGKVGNTEAF
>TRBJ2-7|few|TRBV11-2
ASSSGTSPGEQY
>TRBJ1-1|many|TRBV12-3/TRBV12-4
ASSFRSLAEDLNTEAF
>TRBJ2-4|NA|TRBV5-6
ASSLTGGAGLAKSIQY
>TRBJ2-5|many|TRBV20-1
SATPLAEKTQY
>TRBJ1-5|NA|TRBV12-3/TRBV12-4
ASSSTGTGAYSNQPQH
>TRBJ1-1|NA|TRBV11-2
ARSFEEVTEAF
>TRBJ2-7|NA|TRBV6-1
ASSRSSPPYEQY
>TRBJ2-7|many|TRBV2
ASRPGRSSYEQY
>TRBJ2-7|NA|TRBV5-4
ASSLAGAYEQD
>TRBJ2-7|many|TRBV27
TTGTGGYEQY
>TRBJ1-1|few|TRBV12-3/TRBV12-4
ASSPSGIMNTEAF
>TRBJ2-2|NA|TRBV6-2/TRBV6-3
ASSYFRGHMNTGELF
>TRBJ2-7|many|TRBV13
ASSGTEVGEQY
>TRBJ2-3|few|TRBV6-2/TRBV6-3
ASSSWTSGSRTDTQY
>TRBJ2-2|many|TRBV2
ASSEKGTGELF
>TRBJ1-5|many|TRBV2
ASRRAERLGNQPQH
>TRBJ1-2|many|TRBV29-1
SVGLQGMLGYT
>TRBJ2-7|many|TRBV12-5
ASGPHVGEQY
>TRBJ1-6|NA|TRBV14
ASSQDRWDSPLH
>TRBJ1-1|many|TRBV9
ASSVDGSQNTEAF
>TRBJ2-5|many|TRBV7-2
ASSRGDFESQY
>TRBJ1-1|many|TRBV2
ASTLGDRNTEAF
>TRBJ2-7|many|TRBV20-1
SADLAGGPGEQY
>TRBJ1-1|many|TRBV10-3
AISESLETEAF
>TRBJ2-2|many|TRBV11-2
ASSLDPGQGASGELF
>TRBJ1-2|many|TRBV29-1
SVWFRAGDYGYT
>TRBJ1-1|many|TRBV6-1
ASSAGPYTEAF
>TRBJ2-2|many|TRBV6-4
ASSSGGGDTGELF
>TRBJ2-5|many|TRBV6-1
ASSPGPGQPIQETQY
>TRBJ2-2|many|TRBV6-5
ASSYGGPGMNTGELF
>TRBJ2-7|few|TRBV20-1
SAPFRPGAPEQY
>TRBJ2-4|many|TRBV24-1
AKGLAKNIQY
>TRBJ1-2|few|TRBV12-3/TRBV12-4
ASNVQGFYGYT
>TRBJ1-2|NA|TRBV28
ASGGQGTNYGYT
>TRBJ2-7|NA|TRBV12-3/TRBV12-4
ASSSRAASYEQY
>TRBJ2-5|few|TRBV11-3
ASSPPGQGVSETQY
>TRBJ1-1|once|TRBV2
ASTRGRQMGGTEAF
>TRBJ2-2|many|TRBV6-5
ASSYQTTGELF
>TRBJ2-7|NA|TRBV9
ASSVGGDQQREQY
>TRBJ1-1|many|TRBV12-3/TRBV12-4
ASSQQQGGTEAF
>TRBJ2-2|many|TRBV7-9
ASSFGIGELF
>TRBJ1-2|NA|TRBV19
ASSARGGGYGYT
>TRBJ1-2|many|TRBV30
AWNPDNNYGYT
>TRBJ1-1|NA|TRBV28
ASSMQVTEAF
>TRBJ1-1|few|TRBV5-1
ASSLYSPLNTEAF
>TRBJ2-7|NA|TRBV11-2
SSSLDGGSYEQY